Each of the 21 T cell receptor beta chains below was sequenced from the same sample in a study of technical replicates of blood from a handful of donors. The table came from immunoSEQ multiplex PCR; TCRdb's copy has only in-frame clones and leaves some out. The sample has more than 65,000 clones; approximately 96% are singletons. Sequencing input: T cells isolated from PBMCs. These receptors all come from a human donor in good health.

This sequence joins TRBV28 and TRBJ1-2; TRBD1 might be the D (6 bases). Trimming pared 4 bases from V and 2 bases from J, leaving 8 bases between. Germline CDR1 MDHEN, CDR2 SYDVKM. This CDR3 region has 13 residues. CDR3 sequence reads: CASSSTGNYGYTF. The CDR3, as DNA: TGTGCCAGCAGTTCCACAGGGAACTATGGCTACACCTTC.

J is TRBJ2-7 and V is TRBV6-1; 9 positions match TRBD2. Looked up from germline, CDR1 is MNHNS and CDR2 is SASEGT. The CDR3 sequence is 16 residues long. J lost 3 bases, V lost 4 bases, and 10 bases had no gene match. The chain's CDR3 is CASSALRLAAGYEQYF. The CDR3 bases are TGTGCCAGCAGTGCCCTGAGACTAGCGGCGGGCTACGAGCAGTACTTC.

The rearrangement joins TRBV14 to TRBJ1-1; D not certain. CDR1 is SGHDN and CDR2 is FVKESK in the germline V gene. The CDR3 covers 15 residues. Trimming took off 2 bases at V and 1 base at J, with 11 bases between the two ends. As DNA, the CDR3 is TGTGCCAGCAGCCAATTGGAGGGATGGAACACTGAAGCTTTCTTT. This translates into CASSQLEGWNTEAFF.

The rearrangement joins TRBV10-3 to TRBJ2-7; 12 bases agree with TRBD2. Germline lookup yields CDR1 ENHRY and CDR2 SYGVKD. The CDR3 runs to 15 residues. V gave up 6 bases and J gave up 5 bases; unmatched junction bases: 8. CDR3 protein: CAISPGRLAGDEQYF. The CDR3 DNA sequence: TGTGCCATCAGCCCGGGGAGACTAGCGGGGGACGAGCAGTACTTC.

The chain combines TRBV6-1 with TRBJ2-5, with D possibly matching TRBD2 (6 bases). This CDR3 has 14 residues. V lost 3 bases and J 5 bases, leaving 13 bases between the germline ends. Germline values: CDR1 MNHNS, CDR2 SASEGT. CDR3 bases: TGTGCCAGCAGTGAGGGGTCTCGGGGGGAGACCCAGTACTTC. Its translation is CASSEGSRGETQYF.

The count of this clone is one. V gene TRBV7-2 combines with J gene TRBJ1-1, with 7 bases matching TRBD1. Losses at the gene ends were 5 bases for V and 6 bases for J; bases not matched to a gene: 9. This CDR3 is built from 14 residues. Germline V gives CDR1 SGHTA, CDR2 FQGNSA. For the CDR3, the DNA is TGTGCCAGCAGCCCGGATTACAGGGGTTCTGAAGCTTTCTTT. Amino acids: CASSPDYRGSEAFF.

V gene TRBV19 combines with J gene TRBJ2-5; 7 positions match TRBD1. Germline V lookup: CDR1 LNHDA, CDR2 SQIVND (reference sequence). J was trimmed by 5 bases and V by 5 bases; bases with no gene match: 8. The CDR3 has 14 amino acids. The CDR3 loop reads CASSGIDREETQYF. In nucleotides, the CDR3 is TGTGCCAGTAGTGGGATAGACAGGGAGGAGACCCAGTACTTC.

In the case of this clone: Other DNA variants within this sample encode the same CDR3. The chain carries TRBV6-1 and TRBJ1-5; D is uncertain. In germline, CDR1 is MNHNS, CDR2 SASEGT. The CDR3 length is 15 residues. V was shortened by 2 bases and J by 3 bases, with 11 bases between the two germline ends. DNA for the CDR3: TGTGCCAGCAGTGAAATCGATCGGGTCAATCAGCCCCAGCATTTT. It codes for CASSEIDRVNQPQHF.

The V call is TRBV27, the J call TRBJ1-4; 8 bases align to TRBD1. Germline assignment: CDR1 MNHEY and CDR2 SMNVEV (reference sequence). The CDR3 loop spans 15 amino acids. The V and J ends lost 5 bases and 5 bases, in that order; junction bases with no gene match: 7. The CDR3 region is CASSALGQGNEKLFF. DNA of the CDR3: TGTGCCAGCAGTGCCCTAGGACAGGGAAATGAAAAACTGTTTTTT.

The chain couples TRBV6-5 to TRBJ1-1; possibly TRBD1 for D (5 bases). V was shortened by 4 bases and J by 3 bases, with 15 bases between the two germline ends. Germline CDR1 MNHEY, CDR2 SVGAGI. CDR3 length equals 15 residues. The CDR3 nucleotides are TGTGCCAGCAGTTGGCAGGGTTTTATGGACACTGAAGCTTTCTTT. It specifies CASSWQGFMDTEAFF.

The chain couples TRBV6-4 to TRBJ2-2; D is possibly TRBD1 (5 bases). Germline lookup yields CDR1 MRHNA and CDR2 SNTAGT. Trimming removed 11 bases at V and 4 bases at J, with 11 bases between. CDR3 length: 12 residues. This chain's CDR3 is CAGQGCTGELFF. In nucleotides, the CDR3 is TGTGCCGGTCAGGGATGCACCGGGGAGCTGTTTTTT.

The V and J genes are TRBV4-3 and TRBJ2-5, with a tentative D call TRBD1 (5 bases). Germline V gene sequence: CDR1 LGHNA, CDR2 YSLEER. V was trimmed by 4 bases and J by 5 bases, leaving 11 bases between them. The CDR3 runs to 13 residues. DNA for the CDR3: TGCGCCAGCAGCCTAGGGGCCGGGGAGACCCAGTACTTC. This codes for CASSLGAGETQYF.

The chain has TRBV11-2 and TRBJ2-7; possibly TRBD2 for D (5 bases). The CDR3 sequence is 15 residues long. The germline CDR1 and CDR2 sequences are SGHAT and FQNNGV. Trimming removed 6 bases at V and 4 bases at J, with 19 bases between. The CDR3: CASRSAGEGRYEQYF. As DNA, the CDR3 is TGTGCCAGCAGAAGCGCTGGCGAGGGTCGATACGAGCAGTACTTC.

V gene TRBV29-1 combines with J gene TRBJ2-3; TRBD2 agrees at 8 bases. The V gene end was trimmed by 7 bases and the J gene end by 4 bases; junction bases not matched to a gene: 10. This CDR3 has 14 residues. Germline CDR1 and CDR2: SQVTM and ANQGSEA. In DNA, the CDR3 is TGCAGCGCACAAGCGGGAGCCAGGGCAGATACGCAGTATTTT. Translating it yields CSAQAGARADTQYF.

This sequence joins TRBV19 and TRBJ1-5, with D possibly being TRBD1 (6 bases). Germline-derived CDR1 and CDR2 are LNHDA and SQIVND (reference sequence). Between the trimmed V and J ends, which lost 3 bases and 7 bases, there was a span of 10 bases. The CDR3 has 13 amino acids. The CDR3 loop is CASSIGGAQPQHF. As DNA, the CDR3 is TGTGCCAGTAGTATTGGGGGGGCCCAGCCCCAGCATTTT.

The chain employs TRBV19 and TRBJ1-2; D not resolved. V was trimmed by 6 bases and J by 2 bases, leaving 7 bases between them. The CDR3 runs 12 residues. Germline loops: CDR1 LNHDA, CDR2 SQIVND (reference sequence). The CDR3 DNA follows: TGTGCCAGTAGCGCCAGAAACTATGGCTACACCTTC. It encodes CASSARNYGYTF.

The chain recombines TRBV4-2 with TRBJ1-1, with D possibly TRBD1 on 5 matching bases. Trimming removed 2 bases from V and 3 bases from J, with 7 bases in between. From germline, CDR1 is LGHNA and CDR2 YNFKEQ. This CDR3 is 13 amino acids long. The CDR3 is CASSQQGDTEAFF. CDR3 bases: TGTGCCAGCAGCCAACAGGGTGACACTGAAGCTTTCTTT.

This sequence joins TRBV29-1 and TRBJ2-6; the D gene is possibly TRBD1 (5 bases). Trimming pared 5 bases from V and 5 bases from J, leaving 10 bases between. The CDR3 consists of 13 residues. Germline CDR1 SQVTM, CDR2 ANQGSEA. The DNA of the CDR3 is TGCAGCGTTCAAAAGGGGTGGGCCAACGTCCTGACTTTC. Residues: CSVQKGWANVLTF. The full variable domain, rest sourced from reference TRBV29-1 and TRBJ2-6, is SAVISQKPSRDICQRGTSLTIQCQVDSQVTMMFWYRQQPGQSLTLIATANQGSEATYESGFVIDKFPISRPNLTFSTLTVSNMSPEDSSIYLCSVQKGWANVLTFGAGSRLTVL.

The V and J genes are TRBV30 and TRBJ2-3, with TRBD2 as a possible D gene (5 bases). In germline, CDR1 is GTSNPN, CDR2 SVGIG (reference sequence). Trimming pared 0 bases from V and 3 bases from J, leaving 10 bases between. The length of the CDR3 is 14 residues. The CDR3 loop is CAWSVTTRTDTQYF. The CDR3 region has the DNA TGTGCCTGGAGTGTCACAACTAGAACAGATACGCAGTATTTT. Based on the CDR3 plus reference TRBV30 and TRBJ2-3, the full variable domain is SQTIHQWPATLVQPVGSPLSLECTVEGTSNPNLYWYRQAAGRGLQLLFYSVGIGQISSEVPQNLSASRPQDRQFILSSKKLLLSDSGFYLCAWSVTTRTDTQYFGPGTRLTVL.

This chain links TRBV6-5 with TRBJ1-1; D is unclear. This CDR3 region has 14 residues. Germline CDR1 and CDR2: MNHEY and SVGAGI. The V and J ends lost 3 bases and 2 bases respectively, with 10 bases between them. CDR3 residues: CASSYYRQNTEAFF. The DNA of the CDR3 is TGTGCCAGCAGTTATTACAGACAAAACACTGAAGCTTTCTTT.

With respect to this clone: One junction end disagrees with the germline gene, perhaps due to a read error. This rearrangement joins TRBV7-7 to TRBJ2-2; 10 bases match TRBD1. The CDR3 consists of 15 residues. Looked up from germline, CDR1 is SSHAT and CDR2 is FNYEAQ (reference sequence). The CDR3 reads CASSPGTGVAGELFF. Written as DNA, the CDR3 is TGTGCTAGCAGCCCAGGGACAGGGGTAGCCGGGGAGCTGTTTTTT.